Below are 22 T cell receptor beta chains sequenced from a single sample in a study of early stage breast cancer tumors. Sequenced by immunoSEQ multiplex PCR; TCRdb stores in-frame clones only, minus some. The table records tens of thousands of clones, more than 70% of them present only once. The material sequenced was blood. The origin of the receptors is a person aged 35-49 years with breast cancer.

The CDR3 nucleotides read TGCGCCAGCAGCTTGGAGGCAGGAGCTAGCTCCTACGAGCAGTACTTC. Amino acid sequence: CASSLEAGASSYEQYF. The rearrangement uses TRBV5-1 and TRBJ2-7; unclear D gene. V lost 0 bases, J lost 0 bases, and 13 bases lay in between. The CDR3 has 16 amino acids. Germline CDR1 is SGHRS and CDR2 is YFSETQ. Filled out from reference TRBV5-1 and TRBJ2-7, the complete variable domain reads KAGVTQTPRYLIKTRGQQVTLSCSPISGHRSVSWYQQTPGQGLQFLFEYFSETQRNKGNFPGRFSGRQFSNSRSEMNVSTLELGDSALYLCASSLEAGASSYEQYFGPGTRLTVT.

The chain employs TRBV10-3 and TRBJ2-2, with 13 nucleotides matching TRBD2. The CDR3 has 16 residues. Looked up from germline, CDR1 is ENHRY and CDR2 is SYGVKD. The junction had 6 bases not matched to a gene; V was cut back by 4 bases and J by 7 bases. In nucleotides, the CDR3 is TGTGCCATCAGTGCCGGACTAGCGGGAGCGAACGGGGAGCTGTTTTTT. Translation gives CAISAGLAGANGELFF.

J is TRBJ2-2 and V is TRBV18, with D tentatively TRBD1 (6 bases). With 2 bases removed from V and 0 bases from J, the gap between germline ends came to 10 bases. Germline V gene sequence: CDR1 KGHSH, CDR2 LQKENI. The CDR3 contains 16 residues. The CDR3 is CASSPNRATNTGELFF. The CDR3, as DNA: TGTGCCAGCTCACCAAACAGGGCGACGAACACCGGGGAGCTGTTTTTT.

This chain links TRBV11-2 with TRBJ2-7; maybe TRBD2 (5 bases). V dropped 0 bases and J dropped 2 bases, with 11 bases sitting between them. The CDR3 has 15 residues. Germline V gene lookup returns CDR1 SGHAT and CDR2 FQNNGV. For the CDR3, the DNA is TGTGCCAGCAGCTTAGATCTGACGCGGGCCTACGAGCAGTACTTC. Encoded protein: CASSLDLTRAYEQYF.

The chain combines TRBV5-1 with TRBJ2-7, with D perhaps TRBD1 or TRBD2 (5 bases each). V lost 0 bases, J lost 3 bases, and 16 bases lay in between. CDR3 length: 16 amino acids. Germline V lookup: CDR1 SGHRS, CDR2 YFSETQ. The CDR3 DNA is TGCGCCAGCAGCTTGGCCCCGGGGCAGGATCTCTACGAGCAGTACTTC. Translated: CASSLAPGQDLYEQYF.

The CDR3 protein is CASTEEVNTEAFF. In DNA form, the CDR3 reads TGTGCCAGCACCGAGGAGGTGAACACTGAAGCTTTCTTT. The chain joins TRBV2 to TRBJ1-1; D is undetermined. CDR3 length equals 13 residues. V was clipped by 7 bases and J by 0 bases, with 9 bases between them. The germline V gene has CDR1 SNHLY and CDR2 FYNNEI. Full variable domain (missing parts from reference TRBV2 and TRBJ1-1): EPEVTQTPSHQVTQMGQEVILRCVPISNHLYFYWYRQILGQKVEFLVSFYNNEISEKSEIFDDQFSVERPDGSNFTLKIRSTKLEDSAMYFCASTEEVNTEAFFGQGTRLTVV.

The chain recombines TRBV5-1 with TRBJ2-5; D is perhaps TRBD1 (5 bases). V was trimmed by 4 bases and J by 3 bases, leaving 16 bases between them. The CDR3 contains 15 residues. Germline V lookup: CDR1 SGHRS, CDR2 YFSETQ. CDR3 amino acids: CASSRRGSSEETQYF. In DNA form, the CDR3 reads TGCGCCAGCAGCAGAAGGGGATCGTCGGAAGAGACCCAGTACTTC.

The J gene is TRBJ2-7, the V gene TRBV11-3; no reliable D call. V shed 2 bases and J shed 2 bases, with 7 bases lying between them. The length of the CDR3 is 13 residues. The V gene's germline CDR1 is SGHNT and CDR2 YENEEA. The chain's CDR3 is CASSLLDTYEQYF. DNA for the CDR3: TGTGCCAGCAGCTTACTCGACACCTACGAGCAGTACTTC.

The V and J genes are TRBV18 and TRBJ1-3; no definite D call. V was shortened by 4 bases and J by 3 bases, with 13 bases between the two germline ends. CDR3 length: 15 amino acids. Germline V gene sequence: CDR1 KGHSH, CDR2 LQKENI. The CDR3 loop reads CASSLLRQFGNTIYF. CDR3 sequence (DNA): TGTGCCAGCTCACTCCTCAGGCAATTTGGAAACACCATATATTTT.

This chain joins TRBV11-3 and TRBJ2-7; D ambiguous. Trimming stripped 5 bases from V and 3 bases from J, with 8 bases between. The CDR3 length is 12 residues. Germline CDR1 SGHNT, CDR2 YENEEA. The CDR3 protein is CASSVGLYEQYF. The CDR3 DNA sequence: TGTGCCAGCAGCGTCGGGCTCTACGAGCAGTACTTC.

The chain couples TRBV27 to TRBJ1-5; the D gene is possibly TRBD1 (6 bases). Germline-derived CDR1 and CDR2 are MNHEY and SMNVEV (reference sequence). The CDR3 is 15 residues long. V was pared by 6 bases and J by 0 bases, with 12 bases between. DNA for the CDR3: TGTGCCAGCAGGGGGGCTTCTTATAGCAATCAGCCCCAGCATTTT. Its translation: CASRGASYSNQPQHF.

DNA for the CDR3: TGTGCCAGCAGTCCCGGGACAAACTATGGCTACACCTTC. Translating gives CASSPGTNYGYTF. The chain combines TRBV5-6 with TRBJ1-2; D is perhaps TRBD1 (6 bases). The CDR3 is 13 amino acids. In germline, CDR1 is SGHDT, CDR2 YYEEEE. V was pared by 5 bases and J by 2 bases, with 10 bases between.

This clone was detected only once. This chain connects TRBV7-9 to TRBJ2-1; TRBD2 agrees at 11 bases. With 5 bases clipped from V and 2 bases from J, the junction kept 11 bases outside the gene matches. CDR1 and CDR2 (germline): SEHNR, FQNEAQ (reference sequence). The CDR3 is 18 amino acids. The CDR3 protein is CASSPRWLAGGPYNEQFF. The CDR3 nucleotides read TGTGCCAGCAGCCCCCGGTGGCTAGCGGGAGGACCCTACAATGAGCAGTTCTTC.

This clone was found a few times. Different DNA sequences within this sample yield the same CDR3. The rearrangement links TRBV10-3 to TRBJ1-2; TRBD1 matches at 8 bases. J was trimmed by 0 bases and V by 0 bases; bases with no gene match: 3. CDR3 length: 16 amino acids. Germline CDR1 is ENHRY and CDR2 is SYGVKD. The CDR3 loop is CAISESGTGANYGYTF. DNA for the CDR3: TGTGCCATCAGTGAGTCCGGGACAGGAGCTAACTATGGCTACACCTTC.

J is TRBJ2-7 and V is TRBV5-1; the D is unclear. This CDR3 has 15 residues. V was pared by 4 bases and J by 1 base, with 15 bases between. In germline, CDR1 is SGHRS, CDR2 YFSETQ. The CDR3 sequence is CASSQHTSTSYEQYF. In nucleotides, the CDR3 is TGCGCCAGCAGCCAACATACAAGTACTTCCTACGAGCAGTACTTC.

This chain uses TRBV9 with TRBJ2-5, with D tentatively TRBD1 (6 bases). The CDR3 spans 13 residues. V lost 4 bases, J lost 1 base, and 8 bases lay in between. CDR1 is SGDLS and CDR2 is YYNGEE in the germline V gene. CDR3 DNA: TGTGCCAGCAGCCAGGGGCTCCAAGAGACCCAGTACTTC. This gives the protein CASSQGLQETQYF.

CDR3 region: CASSTQFRNEAFF. The CDR3 region has the DNA TGTGCCAGTAGTACCCAGTTTAGGAATGAAGCTTTCTTT. The J gene is TRBJ1-1, the V gene TRBV19, with D unclear. CDR3 length: 13 residues. Germline CDR1 LNHDA, CDR2 SQIVND (reference sequence). V was shortened by 4 bases and J by 7 bases, with 13 bases between the two germline ends.

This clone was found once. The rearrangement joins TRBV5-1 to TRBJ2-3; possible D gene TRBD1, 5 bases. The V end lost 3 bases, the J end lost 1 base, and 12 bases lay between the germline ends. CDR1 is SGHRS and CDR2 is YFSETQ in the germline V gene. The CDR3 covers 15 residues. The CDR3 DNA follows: TGCGCCAGCAGCTGGTCGGGCAGGGGCACAGATACGCAGTATTTT. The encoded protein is CASSWSGRGTDTQYF.

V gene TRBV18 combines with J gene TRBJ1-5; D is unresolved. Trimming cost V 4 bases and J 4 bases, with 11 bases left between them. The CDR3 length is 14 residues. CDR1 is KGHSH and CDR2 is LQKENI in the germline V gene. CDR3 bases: TGTGCCAGCTCACGGACGCGAGAGAATCAGCCCCAGCATTTT. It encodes CASSRTRENQPQHF. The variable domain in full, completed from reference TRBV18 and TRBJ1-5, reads NAGVMQNPRHLVRRRGQEARLRCSPMKGHSHVYWYRQLPEEGLKFMVYLQKENIIDESGMPKERFSAEFPKEGPSILRIQQVVRGDSAAYFCASSRTRENQPQHFGDGTRLSIL.

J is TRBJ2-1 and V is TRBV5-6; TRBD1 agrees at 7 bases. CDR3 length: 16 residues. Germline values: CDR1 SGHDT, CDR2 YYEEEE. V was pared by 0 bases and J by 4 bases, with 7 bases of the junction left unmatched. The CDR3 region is CASSLDEGATYNEQFF. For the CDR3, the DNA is TGTGCCAGCAGCTTGGATGAGGGGGCAACTTACAATGAGCAGTTCTTC.

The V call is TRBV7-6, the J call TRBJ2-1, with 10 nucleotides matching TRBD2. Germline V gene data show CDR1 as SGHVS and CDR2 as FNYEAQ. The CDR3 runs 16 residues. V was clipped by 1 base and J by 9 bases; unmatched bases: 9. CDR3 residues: CASSLEPASGRGEQFF. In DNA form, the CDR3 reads TGTGCCAGCAGCTTAGAACCGGCTAGCGGGAGAGGTGAGCAGTTCTTC.

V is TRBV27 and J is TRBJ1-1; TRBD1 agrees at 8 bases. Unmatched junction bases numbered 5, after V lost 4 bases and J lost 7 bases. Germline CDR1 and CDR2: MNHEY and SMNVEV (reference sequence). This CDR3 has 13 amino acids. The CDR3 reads CASSSRTGIEAFF. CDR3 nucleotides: TGTGCCAGCAGTTCTCGGACAGGGATTGAAGCTTTCTTT.